This passage covers 30 T cell receptor beta chains from one sample sequenced in a study of blood T cell repertoires in COVID-19. TCRdb keeps only in-frame clones here, not all; method: immunoSEQ multiplex PCR. The sample has 200,000 to 300,000 clones; 83% are singletons. The specimen was peripheral blood. All receptors derive from a human donor in a cohort sampled during active COVID-19.

This chain links TRBV27 with TRBJ2-7, with 8 bases fitting TRBD1. Germline CDR1 is MNHEY and CDR2 is SMNVEV (reference sequence). The CDR3 runs to 15 residues. The trim removed 4 bases at V and 3 bases at J, leaving 8 bases unmatched. The CDR3 loop is CASSSGQGTRYEQYF. DNA for the CDR3: TGTGCCAGCAGTTCCGGACAGGGAACACGCTACGAGCAGTACTTC.

This chain links TRBV18 with TRBJ2-2; a possible D gene is TRBD2 (5 bases). Trimming shortened V by 9 bases and J by 4 bases, and 21 bases separated the two germline ends. CDR3 length equals 16 residues. CDR1 and CDR2 (germline): KGHSH, LQKENI. CDR3 in amino acids: CASSVTTSFLTGELFF. The CDR3 coding sequence is TGTGCCAGTAGCGTCACCACCAGTTTTCTCACCGGGGAGCTGTTTTTT.

The rearrangement joins TRBV5-4 to TRBJ2-6; D might be TRBD2 (6 bases). The CDR3 contains 15 residues. In germline, CDR1 is SGHNT, CDR2 YYREEE (reference sequence). The V and J ends lost 3 bases and 1 base respectively, with 8 bases between them. The CDR3 protein is CASSSGGSGANVLTF. The CDR3 coding sequence is TGTGCCAGCAGCTCTGGGGGGTCTGGGGCCAACGTCCTGACTTTC.

This sequence joins TRBV11-3 and TRBJ2-5; TRBD1 might be the D (5 bases). Germline values: CDR1 SGHNT, CDR2 YENEEA. With 5 bases removed from V and 0 bases from J, the gap between germline ends came to 10 bases. The CDR3 loop spans 14 amino acids. The CDR3 coding sequence is TGTGCCAGCAGCACAGACAGTAACCAAGAGACCCAGTACTTC. This translates into CASSTDSNQETQYF.

The chain links TRBV3-1 (or the pseudogene TRBV3-2) to TRBJ1-2; D might be TRBD1 (5 bases). From germline, CDR1 is LGHDT and CDR2 YNNKEL (reference sequence). The length of the CDR3 is 15 residues. V was cut by 4 bases and J by 8 bases, with 20 bases left in between. In DNA, the CDR3 is TGTGCCAGCAGCCTCGCCGAGGAGGGGATCCGCGGCTACACCTTC. This encodes CASSLAEEGIRGYTF.

On this clone itself: The identical CDR3 is also encoded by other nucleotide sequences in the sample. The rearrangement links TRBV12-3 or TRBV12-4 to TRBJ2-5, with D possibly matching TRBD1 (5 bases). The V and J ends lost 4 bases and 5 bases respectively, with 5 bases between them. The CDR3 is made up of 11 amino acids. CDR3 region: CASSSGETQYF. The CDR3 nucleotides are TGTGCCAGCAGTTCAGGGGAGACCCAGTACTTC.

This chain connects TRBV28 to TRBJ2-7; 10 bases fit TRBD1. Germline V gene sequence: CDR1 MDHEN, CDR2 SYDVKM. V lost 4 bases, J lost 3 bases, and 18 bases stayed unmatched. The CDR3 has 19 amino acids. The CDR3 DNA sequence: TGTGCCAGCAGTTGGCCGACAGGGGGCGCTGGCGGGAGAGTCTACGAGCAGTACTTC. It encodes CASSWPTGGAGGRVYEQYF.

The sample holds many counts of this clone. The gene calls are TRBV7-9 and TRBJ1-2; D gene uncertain. V was clipped by 1 base and J by 7 bases, with 10 bases between them. This CDR3 is 13 amino acids long. CDR1 is SEHNR, CDR2 FQNEAQ, per germline (reference sequence). CDR3 bases: TGTGCCAGCAGCTTAGACAGTTTTATTGGCTACACCTTC. It yields the protein CASSLDSFIGYTF.

CDR3 sequence (DNA): TGTGCCAGCAGCTTAAGGAGGGGTAATCAGCCCCAGCATTTT. Its translation is CASSLRRGNQPQHF. The chain uses TRBV13 and TRBJ1-5, with D possibly TRBD1 on 5 matching bases. The CDR3 sequence is 14 residues long. Germline assignment: CDR1 PRHDT and CDR2 FYEKMQ (reference sequence). V lost 2 bases and J 4 bases, leaving 9 bases between the germline ends.

This chain links TRBV4-1 with TRBJ1-1; no definite D call. The ends were cut back, 1 base at V and 1 base at J, with 19 bases in the middle. This CDR3 has 18 amino acids. Germline assignment: CDR1 MGHRA and CDR2 YSYEKL. The CDR3 nucleotides read TGCGCCAGCAGCCAAGGTCGGCTGTACGGAGGGCCGAACACTGAAGCTTTCTTT. It yields the protein CASSQGRLYGGPNTEAFF.

The rearrangement uses TRBV27 and TRBJ2-5, with 8 bases lining up with TRBD1. This CDR3 region has 14 residues. CDR1 is MNHEY, CDR2 SMNVEV, per germline (reference sequence). V trimming: 5 bases; J trimming: 4 bases; junction bases outside the gene matches: 6. The CDR3 nucleotides are TGTGCCAGCAGTACCCCGACAGGGGTAGAGACCCAGTACTTC. Amino acids: CASSTPTGVETQYF.

The gene calls are TRBV27 and TRBJ2-1; 11 bases line up with TRBD2. Germline CDR1 reads MNHEY; CDR2 reads SMNVEV (reference sequence). The CDR3 consists of 16 residues. V was clipped by 2 bases and J by 7 bases; unmatched bases: 7. CDR3 in amino acids: CASSLQTSGSFNEQFF. The CDR3 DNA reads as TGTGCCAGCAGTTTACAAACTAGCGGGAGTTTTAATGAGCAGTTCTTC.

The chain's CDR3 is CASRTSGNYNEQFF. CDR3 DNA: TGTGCCAGCAGAACTAGCGGGAATTACAATGAGCAGTTCTTC. This chain links TRBV25-1 with TRBJ2-1, with 10 bases lining up with TRBD2. The CDR3 runs to 14 residues. The J segment lost 4 bases and the V segment lost 6 bases, leaving 3 bases of the junction unmatched. Germline CDR1 is MGHDK and CDR2 is SYGVNS.

The chain employs TRBV29-1 and TRBJ1-1; no definite D call. V lost 7 bases and J lost 4, with 10 bases in between. Germline V CDR1 and CDR2: SQVTM, ANQGSEA. The CDR3 is 11 residues long. Here the CDR3 reads CSAVTGTEAFF. CDR3 nucleotides: TGCAGCGCCGTCACCGGCACTGAAGCTTTCTTT.

The chain links TRBV12-3 or TRBV12-4 to TRBJ2-7; tentative D call: TRBD2 (5 bases). The CDR3 loop spans 12 amino acids. The V and J ends lost 6 bases and 5 bases respectively, with 11 bases between them. The CDR3 reads CASSRTGDEQYF. The DNA for the CDR3 is TGTGCCAGCAGCCGGACTGGCGACGAGCAGTACTTC.

Of note for this clone: A junction end diverges from the germline sequence, so it may reflect a read error. The chain recombines TRBV28 with TRBJ1-2; no reliable D call. Germline CDR1 MDHEN, CDR2 SYDVKM. CDR3 length equals 12 residues. CDR3 residues: CASSLISSGPAF. In DNA form, the CDR3 reads TGTGCCAGCAGTTTAATCTCGTCTGGGCCGGCCTTC.

The chain combines TRBV3-1 (or the pseudogene TRBV3-2) with TRBJ1-3, with a tentative D call TRBD1 (6 bases). The germline CDR1 and CDR2 sequences are LGHDT and YNNKEL (reference sequence). The CDR3 spans 14 residues. Trimming left V 7 bases short and J 4 bases short, with 14 bases between. CDR3 amino acids: CASTRGGVGNTIYF. Here the CDR3 DNA reads TGTGCCAGCACCCGAGGGGGGGTCGGAAACACCATATATTTT.

J is TRBJ1-1 and V is TRBV19; D possibly corresponds to TRBD1 (5 bases). The CDR3 loop spans 14 amino acids. V was clipped by 0 bases and J by 4 bases, with 9 bases between them. Germline CDR1 and CDR2: LNHDA and SQIVND (reference sequence). CDR3 loop: CASSIEGVRTEAFF. The CDR3 nucleotides read TGTGCCAGTAGTATAGAAGGGGTCCGCACTGAAGCTTTCTTT.

This clone was recorded a few times. The chain links TRBV18 to TRBJ2-1, with 7 bases fitting TRBD2. This CDR3 comprises 14 residues. The germline V gene encodes CDR1 KGHSH and CDR2 LQKENI. The V segment lost 3 bases and the J segment 9 bases; nucleotides outside the gene matches: 8. The CDR3 sequence: CASSPGGRVSEQFF. CDR3 DNA sequence: TGTGCCAGCTCACCGGGAGGGAGGGTGAGTGAGCAGTTCTTC.

The gene calls are TRBV6-6 and TRBJ1-5; 11 nucleotides line up with TRBD1. The ends lost 5 bases at V and 4 bases at J; junction bases unmatched: 7. The CDR3 totals 16 residues. Germline V gene lookup returns CDR1 MNHNY and CDR2 SVGAGI (reference sequence). CDR3 sequence reads: CASSRSGTGGNQPQHF. Written as DNA, the CDR3 is TGTGCCAGCAGTCGATCCGGGACAGGGGGTAATCAGCCCCAGCATTTT.

This clone appeared a single time. The chain combines TRBV7-2 with TRBJ1-1, with a weak D call TRBD1 (6 bases). The CDR3 has 14 amino acids. Germline V gene sequence: CDR1 SGHTA, CDR2 FQGNSA. The V end was cut by 1 base, the J end by 8 bases, with 14 bases between. The CDR3 sequence is CASSLDGGRREAFF. CDR3 DNA: TGTGCCAGCAGCTTAGACGGGGGGCGAAGGGAAGCTTTCTTT.

V is TRBV2 and J is TRBJ1-5; no clear D gene. Between the trimmed V and J ends, which lost 7 bases and 2 bases, there was a span of 9 bases. Germline lookup yields CDR1 SNHLY and CDR2 FYNNEI. This CDR3 region has 13 residues. CDR3 sequence (DNA): TGTGCCAGCAACCGGGGTCGCAATCAGCCCCAGCATTTT. This sequence encodes CASNRGRNQPQHF.

The chain employs TRBV5-1 and TRBJ2-5; 7 positions agree with TRBD2. Looked up from germline, CDR1 is SGHRS and CDR2 is YFSETQ. The CDR3 runs 16 residues. V dropped 4 bases and J dropped 2; count of bases not matched to a gene: 11. CDR3 bases: TGCGCCAGCAGCCCCCGACGGGGGACTACACAAGAGACCCAGTACTTC. Translated, it gives CASSPRRGTTQETQYF.

As regards this clone: The junction shows a germline mismatch at one end, possibly a read error. The rearrangement uses TRBV19 and TRBJ1-1; D remains unclear. The CDR3 consists of 13 residues. Germline CDR1 reads LNHDA; CDR2 reads SQIVND (reference sequence). DNA for the CDR3: TGTACCAGTAGTATAGGCAGGAACACTGAAGCTTTCTTT. The encoded protein is CTSSIGRNTEAFF.

The chain has TRBV19 and TRBJ2-3; 10 bases are shared with TRBD2. V was pared by 5 bases and J by 2 bases, with 7 bases of the junction left unmatched. This CDR3 has 16 amino acids. The germline CDR1 and CDR2 sequences are LNHDA and SQIVND (reference sequence). CDR3 DNA sequence: TGTGCCAGTAGTCCCCTAGCGGGGGCCATCACAGATACGCAGTATTTT. As protein: CASSPLAGAITDTQYF. Using reference TRBV19 and TRBJ2-3 for the parts outside the CDR3, the full variable domain is DGGITQSPKYLFRKEGQNVTLSCEQNLNHDAMYWYRQDPGQGLRLIYYSQIVNDFQKGDIAEGYSVSREKKESFPLTVTSAQKNPTAFYLCASSPLAGAITDTQYFGPGTRLTVL.

This rearrangement joins TRBV19 to TRBJ1-5; D possibly corresponds to TRBD1 (6 bases). Trimming cost V 3 bases and J 6 bases, with 18 bases left between them. CDR1 LNHDA and CDR2 SQIVND come from the germline V gene (reference sequence). The CDR3 runs to 16 residues. Written as DNA, the CDR3 is TGTGCCAGTAGTATTTTTATGCAGGGGCTGGTTCAGCCCCAGCATTTT. Protein sequence: CASSIFMQGLVQPQHF.

The chain joins TRBV4-1 to TRBJ1-2; D is unclear. The CDR3 is made up of 15 amino acids. Trimming pared 2 bases from V and 5 bases from J, leaving 15 bases between. Germline V lookup: CDR1 MGHRA, CDR2 YSYEKL. This CDR3 is CASSQRRGSEYGYTF. CDR3 nucleotides: TGCGCCAGCAGCCAAAGGCGAGGGTCGGAGTATGGCTACACCTTC.

The chain carries TRBV10-2 and TRBJ2-5, with D perhaps matching TRBD1 (7 bases). The germline V gene encodes CDR1 WSHSY and CDR2 SAAADI. Trimming took off 8 bases at V and 5 bases at J, with 15 bases between the two ends. The CDR3 has 13 residues. The CDR3 region is CASSRGELETQYF. The CDR3 DNA is TGCGCCAGCTCCAGGGGGGAGTTGGAGACCCAGTACTTC.

This clone was seen a handful of times. The V call is TRBV18, the J call TRBJ2-4, with 7 bases that match TRBD2. Germline loops: CDR1 KGHSH, CDR2 LQKENI. CDR3 length: 17 amino acids. The trim removed 3 bases at V and 1 base at J, leaving 9 bases unmatched. The CDR3 protein is CASSPLTSGTAKNIQYF. CDR3 nucleotides: TGTGCCAGCTCACCCTTGACCAGCGGGACCGCCAAAAACATTCAGTACTTC.

This clone has just one count. The J gene is TRBJ1-6, the V gene TRBV3-1 (or the pseudogene TRBV3-2); D is ambiguous. V dropped 4 bases and J dropped 7 bases, with 14 bases sitting between them. The germline V gene has CDR1 LGHDT and CDR2 YNNKEL (reference sequence). The CDR3 is 15 amino acids. The CDR3 reads CASSLGIEGNSPLHF. CDR3 nucleotides: TGTGCCAGCAGCCTCGGGATTGAAGGGAATTCACCCCTCCACTTT.